Below, 21 T cell receptor beta chains from the same sample are listed, as sequenced in a study of T-cell reconstitution after alpha-beta-depleted transplantation in children. During its preparation, the TCRbeta library received unique molecular identifiers. A single record per CDR3 protein comes from TCRdb applying MiXCR to the PCR reads. Of about 460,000 distinct CDR3 sequences listed, roughly an eighth are singletons. The sequenced sample was PBMCs from the stem cell graft donor, obtained from the stem cell graft. These receptors all stem from a human donor who donated a stem cell graft to a child with combined immunodeficiency.

There are a few counts of this clonotype. CDR3 bases: TGTGCCAGCACTACCCGGACAGGGGGTTACAATGAGCAGTTCTTC. It encodes CASTTRTGGYNEQFF. V gene TRBV7-2 combines with J gene TRBJ2-1; 10 bases are shared with TRBD1. Germline trimming cut 7 bases from V and 4 bases from J; bases unmatched to any gene: 7. The CDR3 extends over 15 amino acids. Per the germline V gene, CDR1 is SGHTA and CDR2 is FQGNSA.

The table lists this clonotype with a few counts. The rearrangement joins TRBV27 to TRBJ2-3; 7 bases map to TRBD1. Per germline, CDR1 MNHEY and CDR2 SMNVEV (reference sequence). This CDR3 spans 14 amino acids. Germline trimming cut 7 bases from V and 6 bases from J; bases unmatched to any gene: 10. As DNA, the CDR3 is TGTGCCAGCACCGCTTCGACAGGGCCGGATACGCAGTATTTT. Translation: CASTASTGPDTQYF.

This clonotype was counted at least ten times. V is TRBV5-6 and J is TRBJ2-3, with D perhaps TRBD2 (7 bases). The CDR3 extends over 15 amino acids. Per germline, CDR1 SGHDT and CDR2 YYEEEE. Trimming took 0 bases from V and 5 from J, leaving 13 bases between them. CDR3 protein: CASSLVEGGGDTQYF. Here the CDR3 DNA reads TGTGCCAGCAGCTTGGTGGAGGGGGGGGGAGATACGCAGTATTTT.

The V gene is TRBV6-5, the J gene TRBJ2-7; 8 nucleotides agree with TRBD2. The J segment lost 7 bases and the V segment lost 2 bases, leaving 16 bases of the junction unmatched. This CDR3 is built from 17 residues. In germline, CDR1 is MNHEY, CDR2 SVGAGI. In DNA, the CDR3 is TGTGCCAGCAGTTACGCAAGAGGGACTAGAGGTGGTGTAGAGCAGTACTTC. Translated: CASSYARGTRGGVEQYF.

This clonotype appeared a few times. The chain has TRBV4-3 and TRBJ1-5, with no clear D. The CDR3 is 14 residues long. With 0 bases removed from V and 7 bases from J, the gap between germline ends came to 10 bases. Germline V gene lookup returns CDR1 LGHNA and CDR2 YSLEER. CDR3: CASSQDHRGQPQHF. The DNA of the CDR3 is TGCGCCAGCAGCCAAGATCATAGAGGACAGCCCCAGCATTTT.

The gene calls are TRBV4-3 and TRBJ2-3; D is unresolved. The CDR3 is 14 residues long. Germline V gene lookup returns CDR1 LGHNA and CDR2 YSLEER. V lost 0 bases, J lost 6 bases, and 10 bases lay in between. CDR3 nucleotide sequence: TGCGCCAGCAGCCAAGATTGGGCAGCCGATACGCAGTATTTT. Amino acid sequence: CASSQDWAADTQYF.

The chain combines TRBV5-1 with TRBJ2-7; 9 positions agree with TRBD1. Germline lookup yields CDR1 SGHRS and CDR2 YFSETQ. V dropped 2 bases and J dropped 4; count of bases not matched to a gene: 13. The CDR3 is made up of 17 amino acids. DNA for the CDR3: TGCGCCAGCAGCTTTACTTCCAGGACAGGGGACGGTTACGAGCAGTACTTC. This encodes CASSFTSRTGDGYEQYF.

The chain couples TRBV30 to TRBJ1-2; D remains ambiguous. The CDR3 consists of 11 residues. Trimming took 3 bases from V and 5 from J, leaving 7 bases between them. CDR1 is GTSNPN and CDR2 is SVGIG in the germline V gene (reference sequence). The CDR3 region is CAWRSGYGYTF. Written as DNA, the CDR3 is TGTGCCTGGAGATCGGGTTATGGCTACACCTTC.

This clonotype was seen a handful of times. The chain employs TRBV20-1 and TRBJ2-3; possible D gene TRBD1, 5 bases. The V gene's germline CDR1 is DFQATT and CDR2 SNEGSKA (reference sequence). The CDR3 sequence is 13 residues long. Trimming pared 1 base from V and 6 bases from J, leaving 11 bases between. CDR3 DNA sequence: TGCAGTGCTAGAGTTGGGGCGCTTGATACGCAGTATTTT. As protein: CSARVGALDTQYF.

The chain couples TRBV5-1 to TRBJ2-1; 9 bases are shared with TRBD1. The CDR3 loop spans 14 amino acids. The germline V gene encodes CDR1 SGHRS and CDR2 YFSETQ. Unmatched junction bases numbered 5, after V lost 5 bases and J lost 5 bases. The CDR3 loop is CASRPGQGHNEQFF. The DNA of the CDR3 is TGCGCCAGCAGGCCGGGACAGGGTCACAATGAGCAGTTCTTC.

This clonotype was detected many times. The chain employs TRBV12-3 or TRBV12-4 and TRBJ2-1; 7 bases fit TRBD1. With V trimmed by 3 bases and J by 6 bases, 11 bases remained unmatched. The CDR3 spans 16 residues. The CDR3 DNA is TGTGCCAGCAGTTTTGAGACCCTCGACAGGGTCAATGAGCAGTTCTTC. This sequence encodes CASSFETLDRVNEQFF.

This chain uses TRBV29-1 with TRBJ2-1; D is unresolved. CDR1 and CDR2 (germline): SQVTM, ANQGSEA. The CDR3 is 13 residues long. V gave up 5 bases and J gave up 0 bases, with 8 bases separating them. The CDR3 reads CSVSPLSYNEQFF. DNA of the CDR3: TGCAGCGTTTCACCCCTCTCCTACAATGAGCAGTTCTTC.

As for this clonotype: This is likely a read error, given that the CDR3 carries no conserved phenylalanine or tryptophan at its end. The CDR3 loop reads CASSLPKRDYYNEQFI. The CDR3 DNA follows: TGTGCCAGCAGCTTGCCGAAGCGGGACTACTACAATGAGCAGTTCATC. The chain employs TRBV5-8 and TRBJ2-1, with 7 bases that match TRBD2. CDR3 length: 16 residues. Germline values: CDR1 SGHTS, CDR2 YDEGEE. The trim removed 1 base at V and 3 bases at J, leaving 7 bases unmatched.

The rearrangement links TRBV7-8 to TRBJ1-3; D call uncertain. Trimming removed 3 bases from V and 0 bases from J, with 12 bases in between. Germline V gene lookup returns CDR1 SGHVS and CDR2 FQNEAQ. This CDR3 spans 16 amino acids. CDR3 nucleotide sequence: TGTGCCAGCAGCTTGAGCTCACACCTCTCTGGAAACACCATATATTTT. Translating gives CASSLSSHLSGNTIYF.

This clonotype was counted ten times or more. The chain has TRBV29-1 and TRBJ2-1, with TRBD1 identical over 9 bases. The germline CDR1 and CDR2 sequences are SQVTM and ANQGSEA. The V and J ends lost 1 base and 10 bases, in that order; junction bases with no gene match: 5. There are 13 residues in the CDR3. CDR3 sequence: CSVEGWTGDEQFF. The CDR3 nucleotides read TGCAGCGTTGAAGGTTGGACAGGGGACGAGCAGTTCTTC.

The CDR3 loop reads CASSTDMEVQPQHF. Written as DNA, the CDR3 is TGTGCCAGCAGTACGGACATGGAAGTTCAGCCCCAGCATTTT. V is TRBV6-2 or TRBV6-3 and J is TRBJ1-5, with D possibly matching TRBD1 (5 bases). Germline CDR1 and CDR2: MNHEY and SVGEGT. V gave up 5 bases and J gave up 6 bases, with 14 bases separating them. The CDR3 totals 14 residues.

This clonotype was counted at least ten times. This chain connects TRBV18 to TRBJ2-5, with D hard to call. Looked up from germline, CDR1 is KGHSH and CDR2 is LQKENI. V was pared by 0 bases and J by 5 bases, with 7 bases between. The CDR3 is 13 residues long. In DNA, the CDR3 is TGTGCCAGCTCACCACCGACATGGGAGACCCAGTACTTC. This gives the protein CASSPPTWETQYF.

The CDR3 DNA is TGTGCCAGCAGCAGAACCGGGACTAGCGGTACTACAGATACGCAGTATTTT. Amino acid sequence: CASSRTGTSGTTDTQYF. The gene calls are TRBV7-3 and TRBJ2-3; 11 nucleotides agree with TRBD2. V shed 5 bases and J 3 bases; nucleotides not matched to a gene: 10. The length of the CDR3 is 17 residues. The germline gives CDR1 SGHTA, CDR2 FQGTGA.

V is TRBV7-3 and J is TRBJ2-3; D is unresolved. Trimming removed 5 bases at V and 0 bases at J, with 6 bases between. There are 13 residues in the CDR3. Germline V gives CDR1 SGHTA, CDR2 FQGTGA. The CDR3, as DNA: TGTGCCAGCAGCGGGATTAGCACAGATACGCAGTATTTT. This translates into CASSGISTDTQYF.

This clonotype has just a few counts. V gene TRBV14 combines with J gene TRBJ2-7; the D gene is possibly TRBD1 (6 bases). The V end lost 4 bases, the J end lost 2 bases, and 18 bases lay between the germline ends. There are 16 residues in the CDR3. CDR1 is SGHDN and CDR2 is FVKESK in the germline V gene. The CDR3 spells CASSPYTLTGAYEQYF. In DNA, the CDR3 is TGTGCCAGCAGCCCGTATACCCTGACAGGTGCCTACGAGCAGTACTTC.

On this clonotype: It is likely a read error, because the conserved phenylalanine at the end of the CDR3 is missing. V gene TRBV15 combines with J gene TRBJ2-5; a weak D match, TRBD2 (5 bases). The CDR3 runs 16 residues. V dropped 0 bases and J dropped 5 bases, with 16 bases sitting between them. Germline V gene sequence: CDR1 LNHNV, CDR2 YYDKDF (reference sequence). CDR3: CATSRDWSGGRETQYS. The CDR3 DNA is TGTGCCACCAGCAGAGATTGGTCAGGAGGACGGGAGACCCAGTACTCC.